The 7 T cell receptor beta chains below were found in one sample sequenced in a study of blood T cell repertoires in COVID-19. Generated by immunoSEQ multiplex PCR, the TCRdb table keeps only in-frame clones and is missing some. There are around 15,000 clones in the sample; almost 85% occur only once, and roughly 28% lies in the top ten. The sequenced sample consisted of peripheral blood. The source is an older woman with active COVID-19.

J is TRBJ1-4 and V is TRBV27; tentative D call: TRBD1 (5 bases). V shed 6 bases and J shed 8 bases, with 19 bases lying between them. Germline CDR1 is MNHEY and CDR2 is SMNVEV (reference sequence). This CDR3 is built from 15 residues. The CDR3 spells CASSPGRAKGEKLFF. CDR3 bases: TGTGCCAGCAGCCCAGGAAGGGCAAAGGGGGAAAAACTGTTTTTT.

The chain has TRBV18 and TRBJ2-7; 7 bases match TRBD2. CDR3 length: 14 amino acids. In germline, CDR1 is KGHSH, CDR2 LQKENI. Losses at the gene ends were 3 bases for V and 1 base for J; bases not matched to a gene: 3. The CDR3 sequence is CASSPSSGSYEQYF. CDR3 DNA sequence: TGTGCCAGCTCACCTAGTAGCGGGTCCTACGAGCAGTACTTC.

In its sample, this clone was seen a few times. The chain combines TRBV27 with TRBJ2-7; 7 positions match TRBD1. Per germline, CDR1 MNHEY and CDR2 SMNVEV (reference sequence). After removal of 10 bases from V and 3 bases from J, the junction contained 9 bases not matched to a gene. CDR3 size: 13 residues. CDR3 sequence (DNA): TGTGCCACGGGCAGGGCAGGGGGCTACGAGCAGTACTTC. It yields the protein CATGRAGGYEQYF.

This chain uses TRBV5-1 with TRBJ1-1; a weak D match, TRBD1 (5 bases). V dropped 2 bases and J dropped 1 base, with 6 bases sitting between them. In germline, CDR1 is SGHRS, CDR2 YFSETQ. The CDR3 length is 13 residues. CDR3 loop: CASSFDRNTEAFF. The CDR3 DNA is TGCGCCAGCAGCTTTGACAGGAACACTGAAGCTTTCTTT.

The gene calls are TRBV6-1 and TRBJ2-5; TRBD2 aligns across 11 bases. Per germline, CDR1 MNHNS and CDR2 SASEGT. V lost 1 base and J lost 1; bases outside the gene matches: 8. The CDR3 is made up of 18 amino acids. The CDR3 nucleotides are TGTGCCAGCAGTGAAGGGTCTAGCGGGAGGCCAAGCCAAGAGACCCAGTACTTC. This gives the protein CASSEGSSGRPSQETQYF.

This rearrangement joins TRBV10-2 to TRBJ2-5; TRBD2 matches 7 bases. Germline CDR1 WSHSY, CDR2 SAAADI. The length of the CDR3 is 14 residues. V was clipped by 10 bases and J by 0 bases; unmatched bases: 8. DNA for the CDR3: TGCGCCACCTCCCCTAGCGGTTACCAAGAGACCCAGTACTTC. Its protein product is CATSPSGYQETQYF.

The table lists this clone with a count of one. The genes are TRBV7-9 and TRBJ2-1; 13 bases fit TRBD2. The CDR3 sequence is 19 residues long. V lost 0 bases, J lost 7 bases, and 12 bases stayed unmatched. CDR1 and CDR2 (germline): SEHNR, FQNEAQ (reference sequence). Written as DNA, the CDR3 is TGTGCCAGCAGCTTAGCCGCCGGAGTAGTACTAGCGGGAGGGAATGAGCAGTTCTTC. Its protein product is CASSLAAGVVLAGGNEQFF.